The present TCR beta chain was sequenced within a study of T-cell memory formation after mild COVID-19. UMIs and sample barcodes were carried by the TCR alpha and TCR beta cDNA libraries that 5'RACE produced using constant-segment primers. TCRdb analysed the 5' RACE reads with MiXCR anew, one entry per CDR3 protein. The profile covers about 200,000 distinct CDR3 sequences, with over 7.5% appearing a single time and roughly 4% taken by the ten largest. Germline V gene sequence: CDR1 DFQATT, CDR2 SNEGSKA (reference sequence). The CDR3 length is 13 residues. V was cut by 3 bases and J by 4 bases, with 12 bases left in between. Note on this clonotype: Its antigen is unidentified.

General study findings and limits: Confirmation of SARS-CoV-2 specificity was lacking for second-wave clones peaking day 37. Clones that shrank (day 15 to 85) were balanced CD4/CD8, whereas later expanders leaned CD4+.

The receptor was isolated from a young man who had mild COVID-19 (a few samples of this study predate the infection). Cell type and time point are not known. The genes are TRBV20-1 and TRBJ2-5; a possible D gene is TRBD1 (7 bases). Sequencing input: PBMCs or a T cell subset sorted from them (not recorded which). In DNA form, the CDR3 reads TGCAGTGCTAGTTCAGGGGGGACAGAGACCCAGTACTTC. It codes for CSASSGGTETQYF.